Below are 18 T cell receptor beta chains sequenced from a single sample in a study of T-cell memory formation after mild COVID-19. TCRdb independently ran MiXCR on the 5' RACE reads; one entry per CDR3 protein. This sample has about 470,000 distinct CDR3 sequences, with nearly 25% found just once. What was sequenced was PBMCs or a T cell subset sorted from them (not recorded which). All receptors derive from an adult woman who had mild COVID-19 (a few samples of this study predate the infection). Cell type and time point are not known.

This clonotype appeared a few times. The CDR3 DNA follows: TGTGCCAGCAGTGGGGTGTCTGGAAACACCATATATTTT. Translation gives CASSGVSGNTIYF. This rearrangement joins TRBV12-3 or TRBV12-4 to TRBJ1-3; D is ambiguous. V lost 5 bases to trimming and J lost 1 base, with 6 bases between them. The CDR3 totals 13 residues.

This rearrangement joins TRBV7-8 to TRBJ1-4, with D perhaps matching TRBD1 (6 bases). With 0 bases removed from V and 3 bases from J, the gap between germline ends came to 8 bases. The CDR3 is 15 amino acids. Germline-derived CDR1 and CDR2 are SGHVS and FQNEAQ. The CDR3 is CASSLARTANEKLFF. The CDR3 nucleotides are TGTGCCAGCAGCTTAGCGCGGACAGCTAATGAAAAACTGTTTTTT.

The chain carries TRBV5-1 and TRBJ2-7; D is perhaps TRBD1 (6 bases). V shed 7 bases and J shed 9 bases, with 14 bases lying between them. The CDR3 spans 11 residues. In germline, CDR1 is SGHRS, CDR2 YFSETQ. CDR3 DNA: TGCGCCAGCGGAAGGGGGTCTGCGCAGTACTTC. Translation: CASGRGSAQYF. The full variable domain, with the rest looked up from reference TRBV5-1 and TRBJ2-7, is KAGVTQTPRYLIKTRGQQVTLSCSPISGHRSVSWYQQTPGQGLQFLFEYFSETQRNKGNFPGRFSGRQFSNSRSEMNVSTLELGDSALYLCASGRGSAQYFGPGTRLTVT.

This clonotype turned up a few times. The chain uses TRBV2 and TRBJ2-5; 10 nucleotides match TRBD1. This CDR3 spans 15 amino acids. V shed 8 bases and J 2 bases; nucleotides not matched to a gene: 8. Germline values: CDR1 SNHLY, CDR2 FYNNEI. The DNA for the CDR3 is TGTGCCAGCCACCGGGACAGGGGCGGACAAGAGACCCAGTACTTC. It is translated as CASHRDRGGQETQYF.

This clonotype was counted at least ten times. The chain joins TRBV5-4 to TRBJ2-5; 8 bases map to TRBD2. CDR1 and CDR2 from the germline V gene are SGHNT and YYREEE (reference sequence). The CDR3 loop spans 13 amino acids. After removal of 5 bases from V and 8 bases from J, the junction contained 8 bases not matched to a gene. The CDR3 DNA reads TGTGCCAGCAGTAAAGCGGGAGTGAATACCCAGTACTTC. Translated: CASSKAGVNTQYF.

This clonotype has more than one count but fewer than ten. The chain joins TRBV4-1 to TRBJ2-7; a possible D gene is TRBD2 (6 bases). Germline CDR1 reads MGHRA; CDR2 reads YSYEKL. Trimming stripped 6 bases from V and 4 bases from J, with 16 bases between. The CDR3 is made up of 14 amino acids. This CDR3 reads CASRKEAEGYEQYF. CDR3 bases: TGCGCCAGCAGGAAAGAGGCGGAGGGATACGAGCAGTACTTC.

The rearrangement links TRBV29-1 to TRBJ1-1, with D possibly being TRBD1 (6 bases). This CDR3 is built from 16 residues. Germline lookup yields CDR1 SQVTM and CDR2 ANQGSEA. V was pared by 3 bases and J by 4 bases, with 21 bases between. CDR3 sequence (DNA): TGCAGCGTTGAGAGGGGGGGCCCCCGAATAGGCACTGAAGCTTTCTTT. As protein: CSVERGGPRIGTEAFF.

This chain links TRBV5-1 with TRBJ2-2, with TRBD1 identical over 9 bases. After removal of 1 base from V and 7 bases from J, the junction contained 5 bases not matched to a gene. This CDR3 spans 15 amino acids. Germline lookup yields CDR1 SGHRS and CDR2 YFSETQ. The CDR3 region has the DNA TGCGCCAGCAGCTTGACAGGGGGCATCGTCGGGGAGCTGTTTTTT. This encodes CASSLTGGIVGELFF.

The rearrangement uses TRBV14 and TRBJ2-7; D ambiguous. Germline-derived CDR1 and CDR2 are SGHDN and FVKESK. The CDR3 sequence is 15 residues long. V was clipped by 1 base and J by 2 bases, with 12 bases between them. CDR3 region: CASSQAGGGAYEQYF. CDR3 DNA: TGTGCCAGCAGCCAAGCGGGTGGCGGCGCCTACGAGCAGTACTTC. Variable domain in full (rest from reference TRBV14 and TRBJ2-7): EAGVTQFPSHSVIEKGQTVTLRCDPISGHDNLYWYRRVMGKEIKFLLHFVKESKQDESGMPNNRFLAERTGGTYSTLKVQPAELEDSGVYFCASSQAGGGAYEQYFGPGTRLTVT.

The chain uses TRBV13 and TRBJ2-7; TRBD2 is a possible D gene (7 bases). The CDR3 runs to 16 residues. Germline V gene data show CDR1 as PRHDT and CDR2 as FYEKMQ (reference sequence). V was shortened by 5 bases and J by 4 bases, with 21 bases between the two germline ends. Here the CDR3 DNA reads TGTGCCAGCAGCCCACCCTCCCCGGGGGGCTTATACGAGCAGTACTTC. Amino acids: CASSPPSPGGLYEQYF.

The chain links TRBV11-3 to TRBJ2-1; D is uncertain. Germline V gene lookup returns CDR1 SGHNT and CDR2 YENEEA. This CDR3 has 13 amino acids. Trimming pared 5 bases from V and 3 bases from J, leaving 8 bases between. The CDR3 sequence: CASSPRIYNEQFF. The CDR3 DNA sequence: TGTGCCAGCAGCCCCCGTATCTACAATGAGCAGTTCTTC.

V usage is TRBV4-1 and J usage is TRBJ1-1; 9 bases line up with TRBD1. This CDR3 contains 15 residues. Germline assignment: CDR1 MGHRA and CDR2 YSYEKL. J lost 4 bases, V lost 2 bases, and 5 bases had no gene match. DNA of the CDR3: TGCGCCAGCAGCCAAACCGGGACAGGGACCACTGAAGCTTTCTTT. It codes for CASSQTGTGTTEAFF.

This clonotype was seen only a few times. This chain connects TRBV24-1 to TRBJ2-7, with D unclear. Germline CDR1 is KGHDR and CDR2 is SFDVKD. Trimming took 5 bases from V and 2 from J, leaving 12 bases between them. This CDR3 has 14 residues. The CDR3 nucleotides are TGTGCCACCAGTGGGCACAGATTCCCCTACGAGCAGTACTTC. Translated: CATSGHRFPYEQYF.

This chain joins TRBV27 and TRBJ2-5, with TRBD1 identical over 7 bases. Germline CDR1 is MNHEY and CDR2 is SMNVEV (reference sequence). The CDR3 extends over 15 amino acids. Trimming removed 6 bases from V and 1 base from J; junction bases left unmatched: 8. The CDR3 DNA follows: TGTGCCAGCAGGCCGGGACAGAAAGCCCAAGAGACCCAGTACTTC. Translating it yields CASRPGQKAQETQYF.

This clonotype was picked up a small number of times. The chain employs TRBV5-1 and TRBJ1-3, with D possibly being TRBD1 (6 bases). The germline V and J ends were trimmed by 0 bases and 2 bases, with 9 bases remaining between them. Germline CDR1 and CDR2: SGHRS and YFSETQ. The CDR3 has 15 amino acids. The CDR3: CASSLVPGAGNTIYF. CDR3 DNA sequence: TGCGCCAGCAGCTTGGTACCAGGGGCTGGAAACACCATATATTTT.

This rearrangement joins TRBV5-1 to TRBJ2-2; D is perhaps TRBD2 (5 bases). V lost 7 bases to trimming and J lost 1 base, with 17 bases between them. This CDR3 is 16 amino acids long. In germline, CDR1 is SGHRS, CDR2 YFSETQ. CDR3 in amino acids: CASSTGLSLNTGELFF. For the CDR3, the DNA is TGCGCCAGCTCAACCGGACTGTCCCTGAACACCGGGGAGCTGTTTTTT.

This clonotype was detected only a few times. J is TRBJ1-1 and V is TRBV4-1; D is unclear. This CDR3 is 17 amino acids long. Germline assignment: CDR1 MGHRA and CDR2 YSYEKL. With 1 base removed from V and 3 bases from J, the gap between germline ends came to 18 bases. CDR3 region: CASSQAWVGYGDTEAFF. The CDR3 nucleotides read TGCGCCAGCAGCCAAGCATGGGTAGGGTATGGGGACACTGAAGCTTTCTTT.

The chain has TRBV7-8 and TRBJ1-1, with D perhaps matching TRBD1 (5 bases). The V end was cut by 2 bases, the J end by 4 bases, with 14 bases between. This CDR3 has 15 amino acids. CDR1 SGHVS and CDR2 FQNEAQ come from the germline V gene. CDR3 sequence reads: CASSLIQGRGTEAFF. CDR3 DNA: TGTGCCAGCAGCTTAATCCAGGGTCGGGGCACTGAAGCTTTCTTT.